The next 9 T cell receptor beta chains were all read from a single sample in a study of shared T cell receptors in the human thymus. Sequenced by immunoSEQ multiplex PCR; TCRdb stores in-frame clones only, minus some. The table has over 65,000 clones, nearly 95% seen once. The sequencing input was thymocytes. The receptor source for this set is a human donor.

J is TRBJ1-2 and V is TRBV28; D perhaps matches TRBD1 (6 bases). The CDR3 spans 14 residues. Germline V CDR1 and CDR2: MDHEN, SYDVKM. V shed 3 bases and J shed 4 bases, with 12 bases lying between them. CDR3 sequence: CASSFNRVPYGYTF. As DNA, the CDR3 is TGTGCCAGCAGTTTCAACAGGGTACCCTATGGCTACACCTTC.

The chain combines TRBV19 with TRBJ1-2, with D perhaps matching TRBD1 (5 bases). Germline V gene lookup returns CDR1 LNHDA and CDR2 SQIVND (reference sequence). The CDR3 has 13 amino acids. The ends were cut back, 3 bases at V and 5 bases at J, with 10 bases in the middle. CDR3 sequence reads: CASSMGQKYGYTF. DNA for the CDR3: TGTGCCAGTAGTATGGGGCAGAAGTATGGCTACACCTTC.

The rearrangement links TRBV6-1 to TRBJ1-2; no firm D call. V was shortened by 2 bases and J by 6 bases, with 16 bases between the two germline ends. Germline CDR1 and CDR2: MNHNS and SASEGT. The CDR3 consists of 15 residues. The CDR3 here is CASSEPPEARDGYTF. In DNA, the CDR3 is TGTGCCAGCAGTGAACCCCCAGAGGCGAGAGATGGCTACACCTTC.

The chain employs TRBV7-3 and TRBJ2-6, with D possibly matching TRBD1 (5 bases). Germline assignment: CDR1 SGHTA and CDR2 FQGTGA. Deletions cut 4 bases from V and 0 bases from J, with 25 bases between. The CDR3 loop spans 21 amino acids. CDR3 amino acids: CASSSVGYGRGLDSGANVLTF. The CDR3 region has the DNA TGTGCCAGCAGCTCGGTGGGGTACGGAAGGGGCCTTGACTCTGGGGCCAACGTCCTGACTTTC.

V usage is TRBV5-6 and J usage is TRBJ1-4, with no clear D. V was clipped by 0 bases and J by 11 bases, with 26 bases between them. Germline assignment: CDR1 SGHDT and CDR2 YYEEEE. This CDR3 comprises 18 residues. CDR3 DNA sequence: TGTGCCAGCAGCTTGGCGGCGGTTTCTGGGGTCCTTGAGGGCAAACTGTTTTTT. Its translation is CASSLAAVSGVLEGKLFF.

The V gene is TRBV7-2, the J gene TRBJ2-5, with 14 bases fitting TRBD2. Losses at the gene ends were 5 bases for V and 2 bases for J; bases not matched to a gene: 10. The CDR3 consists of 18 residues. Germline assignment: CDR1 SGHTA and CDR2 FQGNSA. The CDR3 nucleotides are TGTGCCAGCAGCCCAAGGACTAGCGGGGGGCCATCTCAAGAGACCCAGTACTTC. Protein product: CASSPRTSGGPSQETQYF.

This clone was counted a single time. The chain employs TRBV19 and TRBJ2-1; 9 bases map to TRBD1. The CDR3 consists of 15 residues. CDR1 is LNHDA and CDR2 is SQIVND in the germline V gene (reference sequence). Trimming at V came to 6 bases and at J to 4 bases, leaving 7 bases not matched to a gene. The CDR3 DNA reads TGTGCCAGTAGACCTGGGACAGGGCAGTACAATGAGCAGTTCTTC. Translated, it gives CASRPGTGQYNEQFF. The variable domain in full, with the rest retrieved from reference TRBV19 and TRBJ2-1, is DGGITQSPKYLFRKEGQNVTLSCEQNLNHDAMYWYRQDPGQGLRLIYYSQIVNDFQKGDIAEGYSVSREKKESFPLTVTSAQKNPTAFYLCASRPGTGQYNEQFFGPGTRLTVL.

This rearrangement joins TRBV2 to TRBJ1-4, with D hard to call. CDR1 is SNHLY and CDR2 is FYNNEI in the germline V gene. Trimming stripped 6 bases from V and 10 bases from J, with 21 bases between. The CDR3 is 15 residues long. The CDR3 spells CASRDDKDRHGKLFF. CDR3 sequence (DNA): TGTGCCAGCAGGGATGATAAAGATAGGCACGGAAAACTGTTTTTT.

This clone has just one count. The chain's CDR3 is CASSTYRDGGYTF. The CDR3 nucleotides read TGTGCCAGTAGTACTTACAGGGATGGAGGCTACACCTTC. The chain recombines TRBV19 with TRBJ1-2, with D possibly being TRBD1 (6 bases). Trimming removed 4 bases from V and 8 bases from J, with 14 bases in between. CDR3 length equals 13 residues. The germline V gene encodes CDR1 LNHDA and CDR2 SQIVND (reference sequence).